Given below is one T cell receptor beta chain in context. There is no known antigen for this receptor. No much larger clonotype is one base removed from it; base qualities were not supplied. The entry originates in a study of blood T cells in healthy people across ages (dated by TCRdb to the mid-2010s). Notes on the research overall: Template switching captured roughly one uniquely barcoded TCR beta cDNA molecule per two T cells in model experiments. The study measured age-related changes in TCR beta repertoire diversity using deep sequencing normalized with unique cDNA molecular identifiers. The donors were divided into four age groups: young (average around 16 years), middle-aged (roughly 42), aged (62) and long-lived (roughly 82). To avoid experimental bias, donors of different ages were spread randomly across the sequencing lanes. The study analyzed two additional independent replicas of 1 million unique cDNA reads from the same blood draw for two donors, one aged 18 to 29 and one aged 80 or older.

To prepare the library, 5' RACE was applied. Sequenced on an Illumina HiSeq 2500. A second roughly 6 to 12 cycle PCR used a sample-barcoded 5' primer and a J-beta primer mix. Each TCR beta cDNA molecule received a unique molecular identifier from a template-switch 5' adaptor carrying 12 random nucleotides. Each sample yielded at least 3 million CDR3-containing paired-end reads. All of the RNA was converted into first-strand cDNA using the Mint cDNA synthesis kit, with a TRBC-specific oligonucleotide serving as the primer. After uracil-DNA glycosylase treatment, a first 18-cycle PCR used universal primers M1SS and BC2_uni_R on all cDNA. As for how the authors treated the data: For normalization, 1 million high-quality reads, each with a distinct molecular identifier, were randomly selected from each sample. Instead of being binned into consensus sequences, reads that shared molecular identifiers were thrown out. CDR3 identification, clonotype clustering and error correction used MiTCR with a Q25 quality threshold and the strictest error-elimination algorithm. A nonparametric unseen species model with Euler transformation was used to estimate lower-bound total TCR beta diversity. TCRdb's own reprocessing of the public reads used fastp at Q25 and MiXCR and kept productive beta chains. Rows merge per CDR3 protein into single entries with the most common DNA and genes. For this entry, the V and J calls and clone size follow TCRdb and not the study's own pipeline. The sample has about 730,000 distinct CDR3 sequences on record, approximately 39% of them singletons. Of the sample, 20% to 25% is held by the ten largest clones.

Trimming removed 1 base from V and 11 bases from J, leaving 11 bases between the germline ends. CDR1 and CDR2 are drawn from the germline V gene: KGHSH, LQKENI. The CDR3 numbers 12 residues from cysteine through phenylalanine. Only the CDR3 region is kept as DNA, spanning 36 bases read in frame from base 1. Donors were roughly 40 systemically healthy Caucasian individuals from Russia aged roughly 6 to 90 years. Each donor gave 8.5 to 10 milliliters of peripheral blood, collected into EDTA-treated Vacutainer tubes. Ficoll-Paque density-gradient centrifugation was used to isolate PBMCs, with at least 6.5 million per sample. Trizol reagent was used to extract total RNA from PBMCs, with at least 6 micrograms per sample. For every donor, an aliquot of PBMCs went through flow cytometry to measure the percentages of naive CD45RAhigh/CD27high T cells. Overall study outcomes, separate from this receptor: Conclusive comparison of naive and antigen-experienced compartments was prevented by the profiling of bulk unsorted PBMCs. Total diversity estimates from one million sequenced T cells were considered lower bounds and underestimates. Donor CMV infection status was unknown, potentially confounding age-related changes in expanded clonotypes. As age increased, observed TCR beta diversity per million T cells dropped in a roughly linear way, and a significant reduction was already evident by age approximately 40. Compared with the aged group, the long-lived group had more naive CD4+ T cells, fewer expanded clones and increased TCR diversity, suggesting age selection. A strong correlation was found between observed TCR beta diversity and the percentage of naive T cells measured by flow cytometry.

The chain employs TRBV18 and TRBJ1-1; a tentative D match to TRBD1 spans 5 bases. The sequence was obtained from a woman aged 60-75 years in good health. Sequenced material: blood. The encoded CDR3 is CASSPRAGDAFF. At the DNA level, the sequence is TGTGCCAGCTCACCACGGGCGGGGGATGCTTTCTTT.